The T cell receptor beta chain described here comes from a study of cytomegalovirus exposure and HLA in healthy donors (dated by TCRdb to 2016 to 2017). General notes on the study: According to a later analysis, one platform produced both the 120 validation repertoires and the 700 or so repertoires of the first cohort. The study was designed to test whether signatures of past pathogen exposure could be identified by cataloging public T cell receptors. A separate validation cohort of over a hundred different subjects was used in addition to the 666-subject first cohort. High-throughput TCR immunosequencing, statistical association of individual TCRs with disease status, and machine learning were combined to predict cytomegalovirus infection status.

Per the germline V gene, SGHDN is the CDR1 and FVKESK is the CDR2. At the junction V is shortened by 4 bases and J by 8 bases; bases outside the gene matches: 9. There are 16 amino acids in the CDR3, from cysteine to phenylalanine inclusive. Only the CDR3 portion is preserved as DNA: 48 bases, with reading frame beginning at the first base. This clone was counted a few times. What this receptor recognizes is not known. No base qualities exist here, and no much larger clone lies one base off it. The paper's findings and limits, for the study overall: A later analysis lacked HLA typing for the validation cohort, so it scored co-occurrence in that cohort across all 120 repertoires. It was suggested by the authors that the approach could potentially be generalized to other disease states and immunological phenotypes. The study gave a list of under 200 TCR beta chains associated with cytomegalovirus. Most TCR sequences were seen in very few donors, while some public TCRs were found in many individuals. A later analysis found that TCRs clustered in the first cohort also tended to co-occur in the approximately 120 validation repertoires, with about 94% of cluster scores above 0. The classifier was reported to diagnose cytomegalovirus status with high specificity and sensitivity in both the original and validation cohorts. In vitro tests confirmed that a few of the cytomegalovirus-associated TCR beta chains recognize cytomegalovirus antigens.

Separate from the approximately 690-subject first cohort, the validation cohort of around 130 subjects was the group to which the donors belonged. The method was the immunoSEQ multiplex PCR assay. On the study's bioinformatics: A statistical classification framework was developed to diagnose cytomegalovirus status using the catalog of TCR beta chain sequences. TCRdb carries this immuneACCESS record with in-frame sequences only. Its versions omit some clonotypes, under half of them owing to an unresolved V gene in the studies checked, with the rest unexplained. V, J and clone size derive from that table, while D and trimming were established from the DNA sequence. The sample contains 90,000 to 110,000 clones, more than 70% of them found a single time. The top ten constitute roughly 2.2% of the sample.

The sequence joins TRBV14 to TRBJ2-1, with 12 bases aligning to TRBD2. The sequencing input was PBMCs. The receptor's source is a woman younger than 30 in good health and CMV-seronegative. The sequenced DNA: TGTGCCAGCAGCCTCAGGCCTAGCGGGAGGGCCTATGAGCAGTTCTTC. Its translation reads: CASSLRPSGRAYEQFF.